The clone carrying this T cell receptor (beta chain) was found a few times. This entry belongs to a study of T-cell reconstitution after alpha-beta-depleted transplantation in children. Preparing the TCRbeta library involved the use of unique molecular identifiers. TCRdb fed the PCR reads into MiXCR, producing one record per CDR3 protein. This table holds around 530,000 distinct CDR3 sequences, about 30% found once. V gave up 0 bases and J gave up 10 bases; unmatched junction bases: 9. The CDR3 has 16 amino acids. Germline values: CDR1 LGHNA, CDR2 YSLEER. The rearrangement joins TRBV4-3 to TRBJ1-6; 7 bases fit TRBD1. This material consisted of PBMCs from the stem cell graft donor, taken from the stem cell graft. This receptor was identified in a human donor who donated a stem cell graft to a child with aplastic anemia. The CDR3 coding sequence is TGCGCCAGCAGCCAAGAAGATCTGGCAGGGGGATCACCCCTCCACTTT. As protein: CASSQEDLAGGSPLHF.